This TCR beta chain was captured in a study of blood T cell repertoires in COVID-19. Those enrolled, adults aged 18 to 89 years, came from fewer than 25 US areas. From germline, CDR1 is SGHTA and CDR2 FQGTGA. This CDR3 comprises 16 residues. The ends lost 5 bases at V and 2 bases at J; junction bases unmatched: 8. In the authors' methods: Estimated nucleated cell counts came from reference gene primer amplification. The data were produced by immunoSEQ multiplex PCR, yet TCRdb's version contains in-frame clones alone and is incomplete. V, J and clone size were drawn from that table, and D and trimming were deduced from the DNA. The sample includes fewer than 400,000 clones, approximately 90% of them seen just once.

The source of this sequence is a woman aged 25-40 years who had been exposed to COVID-19. Sequencing used PBMCs or T cells enriched from blood (not recorded which). The chain links TRBV7-3 to TRBJ1-2, with 10 bases fitting TRBD1. CDR3 region: CASSPTGQGINYGYTF. CDR3 coding DNA: TGTGCCAGCAGCCCAACGGGACAGGGGATCAACTATGGCTACACCTTC. Supplemented by reference TRBV7-3 and TRBJ1-2, the full variable domain reads GAGVSQTPSNKVTEKGKYVELRCDPISGHTALYWYRQSLGQGPEFLIYFQGTGAADDSGLPNDRFFAVRPEGSVSTLKIQRTERGDSAVYLCASSPTGQGINYGYTFGSGTRLTVV.